Listed below are T cell receptor beta chains from one sample, sequenced in a study of beta chain features in type 1 diabetes. TCRdb keeps only in-frame clones here, not all; method: immunoSEQ multiplex PCR. The table has 350,000 to 400,000 clones, around 12% seen once; the top ten hold approximately 0.011%. Sample: naive CD4+ T cells from blood. All receptors derive from a woman younger than 35 with type 1 diabetes. Both conserved end residues are part of each CDR3. The D gene is left open where the match is weak. Expanded clones get a size class; other rows say once, few or many, or leave the size out.

J gene: TRBJ2-2; V gene: TRBV7-9; clone size: few; D gene: .; CDR3 protein: CASSLEGAGELFF; CDR3 DNA: TGTGCCAGCAGCTTAGAGGGGGCCGGGGAGCTGTTTTTT
J gene: TRBJ2-5; V gene: TRBV4-1; clone size: .; D gene: .; CDR3 protein: CASSQGGVEETQYF; CDR3 DNA: TGCGCCAGCAGCCAAGGCGGAGTCGAGGAGACCCAGTACTTC
J gene: TRBJ2-1; V gene: TRBV5-1; clone size: .; D gene: TRBD2; CDR3 protein: CASSSGLAGFDEQFF; CDR3 DNA: TGCGCCAGCAGCTCCGGACTAGCGGGGTTCGATGAGCAGTTCTTC
J gene: TRBJ2-1; V gene: TRBV7-2; clone size: .; D gene: TRBD2; CDR3 protein: CASSLTSGGASEQFF; CDR3 DNA: TGTGCCAGCAGCTTAACTAGCGGGGGGGCAAGTGAGCAGTTCTTC
J gene: TRBJ1-4; V gene: TRBV4-3; clone size: few; D gene: .; CDR3 protein: CASSPSSGGADEKLFF; CDR3 DNA: TGCGCCAGCAGCCCGTCAAGCGGGGGCGCAGACGAAAAACTGTTTTTT
J gene: TRBJ2-6; V gene: TRBV19; clone size: few; D gene: .; CDR3 protein: CASSRQVPSSGANVLTF; CDR3 DNA: TGTGCCAGTAGTAGACAGGTCCCGAGTAGTGGGGCCAACGTCCTGACTTTC
J gene: TRBJ1-2; V gene: TRBV27; clone size: few; D gene: .; CDR3 protein: CASTYRVGYGYTF; CDR3 DNA: TGTGCCAGCACCTACAGGGTAGGGTATGGCTACACCTTC
J gene: TRBJ1-2; V gene: TRBV9; clone size: few; D gene: .; CDR3 protein: CASSAGGGNYGYTF; CDR3 DNA: TGTGCCAGCAGCGCGGGAGGGGGTAACTATGGCTACACCTTC
J gene: TRBJ2-4; V gene: TRBV6-5; clone size: .; D gene: .; CDR3 protein: CASSNRLADIQYF; CDR3 DNA: TGTGCCAGCAGTAATAGGTTGGCGGACATTCAGTACTTC
J gene: TRBJ2-3; V gene: TRBV7-6; clone size: few; D gene: TRBD2; CDR3 protein: CASSTLAGAGTDTQYF; CDR3 DNA: TGTGCCAGCAGCACATTAGCGGGAGCTGGCACAGATACGCAGTATTTT
J gene: TRBJ1-4; V gene: TRBV4-1; clone size: few; D gene: .; CDR3 protein: CASSQQTGYAREKLFF; CDR3 DNA: TGCGCCAGCAGCCAACAAACCGGCTATGCTAGGGAAAAACTGTTTTTT
J gene: TRBJ2-1; V gene: TRBV5-1; clone size: few; D gene: TRBD1; CDR3 protein: CASSLEGQAYNEQFF; CDR3 DNA: TGCGCCAGCAGCTTGGAAGGACAGGCCTACAATGAGCAGTTCTTC
J gene: TRBJ2-1; V gene: TRBV12-5; clone size: few; D gene: TRBD1; CDR3 protein: CASGPGQTPYNEQFF; CDR3 DNA: TGTGCTAGTGGCCCGGGACAGACGCCCTACAATGAGCAGTTCTTC
J gene: TRBJ2-7; V gene: TRBV15; clone size: .; D gene: TRBD2; CDR3 protein: CATSRDRVAGGTAEQYF; CDR3 DNA: TGTGCCACCAGCAGAGATCGGGTAGCGGGAGGGACAGCCGAGCAGTACTTC
J gene: TRBJ2-5; V gene: TRBV30; clone size: few; D gene: .; CDR3 protein: CAWSQVRGETQYF; CDR3 DNA: TGTGCCTGGAGTCAGGTCAGAGGGGAGACCCAGTACTTC
J gene: TRBJ2-1; V gene: TRBV5-5; clone size: few; D gene: .; CDR3 protein: CASSPLSARTEQFF; CDR3 DNA: TGTGCCAGCAGCCCCTTAAGCGCTCGGACAGAGCAGTTCTTC
J gene: TRBJ2-5; V gene: TRBV11-3; clone size: .; D gene: TRBD1; CDR3 protein: CASSPLGQTQETQYF; CDR3 DNA: TGTGCCAGCAGCCCCCTGGGACAGACCCAAGAGACCCAGTACTTC
J gene: TRBJ1-1; V gene: TRBV15; clone size: few; D gene: .; CDR3 protein: CATSRDRGSSTEAFF; CDR3 DNA: TGTGCCACCAGCAGAGATAGGGGTTCGTCTACTGAAGCTTTCTTT
J gene: TRBJ2-7; V gene: TRBV5-1; clone size: .; D gene: .; CDR3 protein: CASSLAPSRTEPYEQYF; CDR3 DNA: TGCGCCAGCAGCTTGGCCCCCTCCCGGACAGAGCCCTACGAGCAGTACTTC
J gene: TRBJ1-1; V gene: TRBV7-2; clone size: .; D gene: TRBD1; CDR3 protein: CASSVTGGATEAFF; CDR3 DNA: TGTGCCAGCAGCGTTACAGGGGGCGCGACTGAAGCTTTCTTT
J gene: TRBJ1-2; V gene: TRBV30; clone size: few; D gene: TRBD1; CDR3 protein: CAWSRSYSGTGGFYGYTF; CDR3 DNA: TGTGCCTGGAGCCGCTCTTACTCGGGGACAGGGGGATTCTATGGCTACACCTTC
J gene: TRBJ2-1; V gene: TRBV29-1; clone size: few; D gene: .; CDR3 protein: CSVGPTGSFYNEQFF; CDR3 DNA: TGCAGCGTTGGGCCGACGGGGTCCTTCTACAATGAGCAGTTCTTC
J gene: TRBJ2-7; V gene: TRBV27; clone size: few; D gene: TRBD2; CDR3 protein: CASSPLAGVSYEQYF; CDR3 DNA: TGTGCCAGCAGTCCGCTAGCGGGAGTTTCCTACGAGCAGTACTTC
J gene: TRBJ2-6; V gene: TRBV5-1; clone size: .; D gene: .; CDR3 protein: CASSFGGSSSGANVLTF; CDR3 DNA: TGCGCCAGCAGCTTTGGCGGATCAAGCTCTGGGGCCAACGTCCTGACTTTC
J gene: TRBJ1-1; V gene: TRBV28; clone size: .; D gene: TRBD1; CDR3 protein: CASSLQGGAFF; CDR3 DNA: TGTGCCAGCAGTTTACAGGGGGGAGCTTTCTTT
J gene: TRBJ1-1; V gene: TRBV6-6; clone size: .; D gene: .; CDR3 protein: CASSYSISREAFF; CDR3 DNA: TGTGCCAGCAGTTACTCGATCAGCAGGGAAGCTTTCTTT